This entry lists 9 T cell receptor beta chains sequenced from one sample in a study of beta chain features in type 1 diabetes. Sequenced material consisted of expressed TCRB transcripts (all of the isolated RNA was reverse transcribed). Here immunoSEQ multiplex PCR was the method, and the copy in TCRdb shows in-frame clones only, minus some. The sample includes roughly 610,000 clones, less than 20% of them seen just once. Sequenced: naive CD4+ T cells from blood. Receptors originate from a man aged 18 to 35 in good health.

This clone was counted only a few times. This chain joins TRBV5-4 and TRBJ2-1, with TRBD1 matching 8 bases. Germline V gene data show CDR1 as SGHNT and CDR2 as YYREEE (reference sequence). The V gene end was trimmed by 4 bases and the J gene end by 6 bases; junction bases not matched to a gene: 3. CDR3 length: 13 amino acids. The CDR3 region is CASSVGQGNEQFF. The CDR3 coding sequence is TGTGCCAGCAGCGTCGGACAGGGCAATGAGCAGTTCTTC.

This clone was recorded a few times. The chain combines TRBV5-4 with TRBJ2-3, with 9 bases identical to TRBD1. Germline V gene sequence: CDR1 SGHNT, CDR2 YYREEE (reference sequence). Losses at the gene ends were 5 bases for V and 4 bases for J; bases not matched to a gene: 11. CDR3 size: 16 residues. The CDR3: CASRSFPGQGPDTQYF. The CDR3 DNA sequence: TGTGCCAGCAGATCTTTTCCGGGACAGGGTCCAGATACGCAGTATTTT. Full variable domain (missing parts from reference TRBV5-4 and TRBJ2-3): ETGVTQSPTHLIKTRGQQVTLRCSSQSGHNTVSWYQQALGQGPQFIFQYYREEENGRGNFPPRFSGLQFPNYSSELNVNALELDDSALYLCASRSFPGQGPDTQYFGPGTRLTVL.

J is TRBJ2-3 and V is TRBV7-9, with unresolved D. Deletions cut 5 bases from V and 0 bases from J, with 12 bases between. The CDR3 has 15 residues. Germline V gives CDR1 SEHNR, CDR2 FQNEAQ (reference sequence). CDR3 nucleotide sequence: TGTGCCAGCAGCCAAGGCCCAGACAGCACAGATACGCAGTATTTT. It yields the protein CASSQGPDSTDTQYF. The full variable domain, its missing parts supplied by reference TRBV7-9 and TRBJ2-3, is DTGVSQNPRHKITKRGQNVTFRCDPISEHNRLYWYRQTLGQGPEFLTYFQNEAQLEKSRLLSDRFSAERPKGSFSTLEIQRTEQGDSAMYLCASSQGPDSTDTQYFGPGTRLTVL.

The rearrangement uses TRBV5-1 and TRBJ2-5; D may be TRBD1 (5 bases). Germline lookup yields CDR1 SGHRS and CDR2 YFSETQ. The V and J ends lost 4 bases and 5 bases respectively, with 18 bases between them. There are 15 residues in the CDR3. The CDR3 nucleotides are TGCGCCAGCAGCACGCAGGGCCAGGCGGAGGAGACCCAGTACTTC. Translating it yields CASSTQGQAEETQYF.

V gene TRBV4-1 combines with J gene TRBJ1-2; weak D call: TRBD1 (5 bases). The CDR3 length is 14 residues. Trimming took 0 bases from V and 8 from J, leaving 13 bases between them. CDR1 and CDR2 from the germline V gene are MGHRA and YSYEKL. CDR3 DNA: TGCGCCAGCAGCCAAGAAGGGGCAGGTAGAGGCTACACCTTC. Its translation: CASSQEGAGRGYTF.

This sequence joins TRBV4-3 and TRBJ2-7, with D maybe TRBD1 (6 bases). The CDR3 covers 15 residues. The V gene lost 1 base and the J gene lost 5 bases, with 15 bases spanning the gap. Germline CDR1 and CDR2: LGHNA and YSLEER. The CDR3 loop reads CASSQGLTQGHEQYF. As DNA, the CDR3 is TGCGCCAGCAGCCAAGGATTAACACAGGGCCACGAGCAGTACTTC.

This rearrangement joins TRBV5-4 to TRBJ2-3, with D possibly being TRBD2 (6 bases). The germline gives CDR1 SGHNT, CDR2 YYREEE (reference sequence). Trimming removed 2 bases from V and 0 bases from J, with 10 bases in between. This CDR3 region has 15 residues. The CDR3 nucleotides are TGTGCCAGCAGCTTAGCGGGCCATAGCACAGATACGCAGTATTTT. Encoded protein: CASSLAGHSTDTQYF.

Here the CDR3 DNA reads TGCAGCGTTGATAACAGGGCCTCTGGAAACACCATATATTTT. It is translated as CSVDNRASGNTIYF. The chain uses TRBV29-1 and TRBJ1-3; a weak D match, TRBD1 (6 bases). V was pared by 3 bases and J by 0 bases, with 9 bases between. The germline CDR1 and CDR2 sequences are SQVTM and ANQGSEA. The CDR3 extends over 14 amino acids.

This clone was detected only a few times. V usage is TRBV4-2 and J usage is TRBJ2-1; 8 bases are shared with TRBD1. Germline CDR1 and CDR2: LGHNA and YNFKEQ. V shed 4 bases and J 7 bases; nucleotides not matched to a gene: 3. This CDR3 comprises 13 residues. The CDR3 reads CASSRGDRNEQFF. CDR3 nucleotide sequence: TGTGCCAGCAGCCGAGGGGACAGGAATGAGCAGTTCTTC.